These 28 T cell receptor beta chains were sequenced from one sample in a study of T-cell memory formation after mild COVID-19 (dated by TCRdb to about 2021). The protocol used for the library was 5' RACE. TCRdb names Illumina NovaSeq 6000 as the instrument used. TCRdb reworked the public reads: Q25 trimming with fastp, MiXCR clone assembly, productive beta chains retained. Identical CDR3 protein sequences are pooled into one entry, listed with their most common genes and DNA. The table for this sample lists 110,000 or so distinct CDR3 sequences; 18% of them were counted only once. In total, the top ten clones hold roughly 5.5% of the sample. Input material: PBMCs or a T cell subset sorted from them (not recorded which). Source of these receptors: a man in his late teens or twenties who had mild COVID-19 (a few samples of this study predate the infection). The sample titles of this study are shuffled in the database, so cell type and time point are left out; the donor was told from shared clones.

This clonotype occurred a few times. The gene calls are TRBV2 and TRBJ2-7; tentatively, D is TRBD1 (5 bases). This CDR3 has 13 residues. In germline, CDR1 is SNHLY, CDR2 FYNNEI. The germline V and J ends were trimmed by 3 bases and 5 bases, with 11 bases remaining between them. The CDR3 coding sequence is TGTGCCAGCAGTGAGCAGGGAATTGACGAGCAGTACTTC. This sequence encodes CASSEQGIDEQYF.

This clonotype appeared a few times. The CDR3 loop reads CASSLASSPPETQYF. DNA for the CDR3: TGTGCCAGCAGTTTAGCCTCTAGCCCCCCGGAGACCCAGTACTTC. The J gene is TRBJ2-5, the V gene TRBV12-3 or TRBV12-4; the D gene is possibly TRBD2 (5 bases). Trimming shortened V by 0 bases and J by 5 bases, and 13 bases separated the two germline ends. This CDR3 contains 15 residues.

The chain couples TRBV12-3 or TRBV12-4 to TRBJ1-5; no reliable D call. The CDR3 consists of 12 residues. Trimming cost V 5 bases and J 11 bases, with 13 bases left between them. The CDR3 nucleotides read TGTGCCAGCAGTACCAACACTGCGGCCCAGCATTTT. Its translation is CASSTNTAAQHF.

The chain has TRBV20-1 and TRBJ2-5, with TRBD2 identical over 7 bases. Germline CDR1 is DFQATT and CDR2 is SNEGSKA (reference sequence). Trimming removed 6 bases from V and 5 bases from J; junction bases left unmatched: 12. The CDR3 length is 14 residues. The CDR3 loop reads CSALGGGARETQYF. As DNA, the CDR3 is TGCAGTGCCCTGGGGGGAGGGGCCAGGGAGACCCAGTACTTC.

The chain employs TRBV7-2 and TRBJ1-1, with unresolved D. V was pared by 5 bases and J by 8 bases, with 12 bases between. Germline CDR1 and CDR2: SGHTA and FQGNSA. CDR3 length: 12 residues. The CDR3 coding sequence is TGTGCCAGCAGCCTCGATTTAGGGGAAGCTTTCTTT. Amino acids: CASSLDLGEAFF.

The chain joins TRBV29-1 to TRBJ2-1, with D tentatively TRBD1 (6 bases). Germline-derived CDR1 and CDR2 are SQVTM and ANQGSEA. CDR3 length: 13 residues. Trimming took off 2 bases at V and 6 bases at J, with 11 bases between the two ends. CDR3 protein: CSVEISQGNEQFF. The CDR3 DNA sequence: TGCAGCGTTGAAATTTCACAGGGCAATGAGCAGTTCTTC.

This sequence joins TRBV20-1 and TRBJ2-3, with a tentative D call TRBD1 (6 bases). The V end was cut by 3 bases, the J end by 6 bases, with 10 bases between. The germline CDR1 and CDR2 sequences are DFQATT and SNEGSKA (reference sequence). This CDR3 region has 12 residues. The CDR3 region is CSASTGLDTQYF. The CDR3 coding sequence is TGCAGTGCTAGCACAGGGTTGGATACGCAGTATTTT.

This clonotype has at least ten counts. The chain couples TRBV5-1 to TRBJ2-7; D not resolved. The CDR3 sequence is 13 residues long. Trimming took off 0 bases at V and 5 bases at J, with 9 bases between the two ends. Germline V gives CDR1 SGHRS, CDR2 YFSETQ. CDR3 DNA sequence: TGCGCCAGCAGCTTGGGGACGGGTGACGAGCAGTACTTC. This codes for CASSLGTGDEQYF.

The rearrangement links TRBV5-1 to TRBJ2-5; D is unresolved. Trimming took off 2 bases at V and 3 bases at J, with 8 bases between the two ends. Germline assignment: CDR1 SGHRS and CDR2 YFSETQ. The CDR3 runs 13 residues. CDR3 coding DNA: TGCGCCAGCAGCTTAACCAGTGAAGAGACCCAGTACTTC. The encoded protein is CASSLTSEETQYF.

The gene calls are TRBV24-1 and TRBJ2-7, with D maybe TRBD1 (5 bases). CDR3 length equals 15 residues. Per the germline V gene, CDR1 is KGHDR and CDR2 is SFDVKD. Trimming removed 0 bases at V and 5 bases at J, with 13 bases between. Here the CDR3 DNA reads TGTGCCACCAGTGATTTGGGAAGGGGTACCGACGAGCAGTACTTC. Its translation is CATSDLGRGTDEQYF.

The chain combines TRBV6-2 or TRBV6-3 with TRBJ2-5; D possibly corresponds to TRBD2 (5 bases). The V gene lost 4 bases and the J gene lost 5 bases, with 20 bases spanning the gap. The CDR3 length is 16 residues. Germline V gives CDR1 MNHEY, CDR2 SVGEGT. This chain's CDR3 is CASSFTTGRGLETQYF. DNA for the CDR3: TGTGCCAGCAGTTTTACCACTGGGAGAGGGTTGGAGACCCAGTACTTC.

This clonotype was detected only a few times. CDR3 residues: CASSYSLAQDEQFF. The CDR3 DNA is TGTGCCAGCAGTTACTCGCTAGCCCAGGATGAGCAGTTCTTC. The V call is TRBV6-5, the J call TRBJ2-1, with D possibly TRBD2 on 5 matching bases. V was pared by 0 bases and J by 8 bases, with 11 bases between. The CDR3 loop spans 14 amino acids. Germline loops: CDR1 MNHEY, CDR2 SVGAGI.

This chain joins TRBV12-5 and TRBJ2-7; D possibly uses TRBD1 or TRBD2 (5 bases each). The germline V and J ends were trimmed by 3 bases and 7 bases, with 19 bases remaining between them. Germline V gives CDR1 LGHNT, CDR2 FRNRAP. The CDR3 runs to 15 residues. This CDR3 reads CASGLRRGPYGEQYF. The CDR3 nucleotides read TGTGCTAGTGGTTTAAGACGGGGCCCCTACGGGGAGCAGTACTTC.

This clonotype was observed a few times. The DNA for the CDR3 is TGCAGTGCTAGGGTGGCAGGGGGCACAGATACGCAGTATTTT. It specifies CSARVAGGTDTQYF. The chain joins TRBV20-1 to TRBJ2-3; D may be TRBD1 (6 bases). V was trimmed by 3 bases and J by 1 base, leaving 11 bases between them. Germline assignment: CDR1 DFQATT and CDR2 SNEGSKA (reference sequence). This CDR3 has 14 amino acids.

V and J are TRBV4-1 and TRBJ2-5, with 11 positions matching TRBD2. Germline CDR1 reads MGHRA; CDR2 reads YSYEKL. CDR3 length equals 17 residues. V trimming: 4 bases; J trimming: 0 bases; junction bases outside the gene matches: 7. CDR3: CASSLTASGGYQETQYF. The CDR3 DNA reads TGCGCCAGCAGCCTAACCGCTAGCGGGGGGTACCAAGAGACCCAGTACTTC.

This clonotype was found a few times. The DNA for the CDR3 is TGCGCCAGCAGCCAAGATTGGGGGGATACGCAGTATTTT. This sequence encodes CASSQDWGDTQYF. The chain employs TRBV4-3 and TRBJ2-3, with D possibly called TRBD1 or TRBD2 (5 bases each). The CDR3 spans 13 residues. The ends were cut back, 0 bases at V and 6 bases at J, with 7 bases in the middle. Germline V gives CDR1 LGHNA, CDR2 YSLEER.

This clonotype was counted once. This chain connects TRBV4-2 to TRBJ2-3; the D is unclear. Looked up from germline, CDR1 is LGHNA and CDR2 is YNFKEQ. Trimming removed 5 bases from V and 0 bases from J, with 9 bases in between. This CDR3 region has 14 residues. The CDR3 DNA is TGTGCCAGCAGCTCCCGGTCAAGCACAGATACGCAGTATTTT. As protein: CASSSRSSTDTQYF.

This clonotype was seen a few times. This chain connects TRBV6-6 to TRBJ2-5, with no clear D. CDR3 length: 14 amino acids. Between the trimmed V and J ends, which lost 4 bases and 3 bases, there was a span of 12 bases. CDR1 and CDR2 (germline): MNHNY, SVGAGI (reference sequence). DNA for the CDR3: TGTGCCAGCAGTTTGAGGACGATCAAAGAGACCCAGTACTTC. Its translation: CASSLRTIKETQYF.

The rearrangement uses TRBV15 and TRBJ2-5; D gene ambiguous. The CDR3 loop spans 15 amino acids. Trimming took off 0 bases at V and 1 base at J, with 9 bases between the two ends. CDR1 and CDR2 (germline): LNHNV, YYDKDF (reference sequence). The CDR3 nucleotides read TGTGCCACCAGCAGAGATACAAGCAGCCAAGAGACCCAGTACTTC. Protein: CATSRDTSSQETQYF.

This clonotype was counted a few times. This chain connects TRBV4-3 to TRBJ2-1, with D possibly matching TRBD1 (6 bases). The CDR3 runs to 13 residues. Trimming took 0 bases from V and 9 from J, leaving 9 bases between them. Germline V gene data show CDR1 as LGHNA and CDR2 as YSLEER. CDR3: CASSQDWGREQFF. The CDR3 region has the DNA TGCGCCAGCAGCCAAGATTGGGGGCGTGAGCAGTTCTTC.

This clonotype was recorded many times. The CDR3 DNA reads as TGTGCCAGCAGCTTCCACGGGGGGCGGGATACGCAGTATTTT. It translates to CASSFHGGRDTQYF. The chain has TRBV7-8 and TRBJ2-3, with D possibly TRBD2 on 7 matching bases. The CDR3 contains 14 residues. The V and J ends lost 3 bases and 6 bases respectively, with 13 bases between them. The germline V gene encodes CDR1 SGHVS and CDR2 FQNEAQ.

V is TRBV7-8 and J is TRBJ2-3; 10 bases align to TRBD2. The CDR3 runs to 17 residues. Germline CDR1 and CDR2: SGHVS and FQNEAQ. Trimming removed 6 bases from V and 2 bases from J; junction bases left unmatched: 11. The DNA for the CDR3 is TGTGCCAGCAGTAGAAAAGCGGGGGGGAAGAACACAGATACGCAGTATTTT. It codes for CASSRKAGGKNTDTQYF.

This clonotype was observed a handful of times. The chain uses TRBV7-2 and TRBJ2-3; 8 bases agree with TRBD2. The CDR3 has 14 amino acids. V lost 5 bases and J lost 3; bases outside the gene matches: 4. CDR1 and CDR2 (germline): SGHTA, FQGNSA. CDR3 protein: CASSGGGWTDTQYF. DNA of the CDR3: TGTGCCAGCAGCGGCGGGGGGTGGACAGATACGCAGTATTTT.

This clonotype was seen a few times. An end of the junction differs from the germline gene, which may be a read error. The chain has TRBV20-1 and TRBJ2-3, with D tentatively TRBD2 (6 bases). The CDR3 length is 15 residues. Germline-derived CDR1 and CDR2 are DFQATT and SNEGSKA (reference sequence). The CDR3 sequence: CSARPGRGFTNTQYF. DNA of the CDR3: TGCAGTGCTCGTCCCGGGCGGGGATTCACAAATACGCAGTATTTT.

The V gene is TRBV12-3 or TRBV12-4, the J gene TRBJ1-2; the D is unclear. The CDR3 has 13 amino acids. The V and J ends lost 6 bases and 4 bases respectively, with 12 bases between them. For the CDR3, the DNA is TGTGCCAGCAGGATCGGACGGATCTATGGCTACACCTTC. Translated: CASRIGRIYGYTF.

This clonotype was seen only a few times. V gene TRBV20-1 combines with J gene TRBJ1-1; D is undetermined. The CDR3 sequence is 13 residues long. Deletions cut 0 bases from V and 5 bases from J, with 10 bases between. The V gene's germline CDR1 is DFQATT and CDR2 SNEGSKA (reference sequence). CDR3 protein: CSAREGILTEAFF. The DNA of the CDR3 is TGCAGTGCTAGAGAAGGTATATTAACTGAAGCTTTCTTT.

V and J are TRBV12-3 or TRBV12-4 and TRBJ1-5, with TRBD1 matching over 7 bases. V shed 1 base, J shed 0 bases, and the junction held 0 bases outside the gene matches. CDR3 size: 15 residues. The CDR3 reads CASSLDRGSNQPQHF. For the CDR3, the DNA is TGTGCCAGCAGTTTAGACAGGGGTAGCAATCAGCCCCAGCATTTT.

In its sample, this clonotype was seen a few times. This chain connects TRBV12-3 or TRBV12-4 to TRBJ2-2; TRBD2 is a possible D gene (6 bases). This CDR3 is built from 15 residues. V lost 4 bases, J lost 6 bases, and 15 bases lay in between. In DNA form, the CDR3 reads TGTGCCAGCAGTTCTCCCCCCCGGGGGTCCGGGGAGCTGTTTTTT. Its protein is CASSSPPRGSGELFF.